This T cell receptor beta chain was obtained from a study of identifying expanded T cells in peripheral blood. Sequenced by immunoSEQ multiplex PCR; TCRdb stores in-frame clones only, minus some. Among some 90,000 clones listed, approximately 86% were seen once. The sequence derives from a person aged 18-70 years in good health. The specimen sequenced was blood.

The CDR3 DNA reads TGTGCCAGCAGCTTGAAGGGGAAGGCAGGGGGAACCTACGAGCAGTACTTC. This codes for CASSLKGKAGGTYEQYF. This chain connects TRBV11-3 to TRBJ2-7; 7 bases are shared with TRBD1. The V gene's germline CDR1 is SGHNT and CDR2 YENEEA. CDR3 length: 17 amino acids. V dropped 3 bases and J dropped 2; count of bases not matched to a gene: 13. Based on the CDR3 plus reference TRBV11-3 and TRBJ2-7, the full variable domain is EAGVVQSPRYKIIEKKQPVAFWCNPISGHNTLYWYLQNLGQGPELLIRYENEEAVDDSQLPKDRFSAERLKGVDSTLKIQPAELGDSAVYLCASSLKGKAGGTYEQYFGPGTRLTVT.